This is a list of T cell receptor beta chains from one sample in a study of T-cell reconstitution after alpha-beta-depleted transplantation in children. Via MiXCR, TCRdb re-called the PCR reads, giving one row per CDR3 protein. The sample shows about 370,000 distinct CDR3 sequences, over 20% of them seen only once. The sample consisted of PBMCs from the stem cell graft donor, taken from the stem cell graft. These receptors originate from a human donor who donated a stem cell graft to a child with acute myeloid leukemia. Both conserved end residues are part of each CDR3. D genes are given only for firm matches. Some rows mark clone size as missing; the rest say once, few, many or name a class of expanded clone.

size: -
J: TRBJ1-2
D: -
V: TRBV28
CDR3: CASSWEFYGYTF
DNA: TGTGCCAGCAGTTGGGAATTCTATGGCTACACCTTC

size: -
J: TRBJ2-2
D: TRBD1
V: TRBV7-3
CDR3: CASSLTGQANTGELFF
DNA: TGTGCCAGCAGCTTAACGGGACAGGCGAACACCGGGGAGCTGTTTTTT

size: few
J: TRBJ2-7
D: TRBD2
V: TRBV27
CDR3: CASSPTRTSGSYEQYF
DNA: TGTGCCAGCAGTCCAACCCGGACTAGCGGGAGCTACGAGCAGTACTTC

size: many
J: TRBJ1-6
D: -
V: TRBV5-1
CDR3: CASRTDRGNSPLHF
DNA: TGCGCCAGCAGGACGGATAGAGGGAATTCACCCCTCCACTTT

size: -
J: TRBJ2-2
D: TRBD1
V: TRBV10-3
CDR3: CAIDRRDRGPDTGELFF
DNA: TGTGCCATCGACCGGAGGGACAGGGGGCCGGACACCGGGGAGCTGTTTTTT

size: few
J: TRBJ2-5
D: -
V: TRBV7-8
CDR3: CASIPDRLQETQYF
DNA: TGTGCCAGCATCCCCGACAGGCTCCAAGAGACCCAGTACTTC

size: few
J: TRBJ2-2
D: TRBD2
V: TRBV6-1
CDR3: CASSQGLAGDKSRTGELFF
DNA: TGTGCCAGCAGTCAAGGACTAGCGGGAGATAAAAGTCGCACCGGGGAGCTGTTTTTT

size: -
J: TRBJ2-4
D: -
V: TRBV5-5
CDR3: CASSLGPDGLAKNIQYF
DNA: TGTGCCAGCAGCTTGGGACCGGACGGACTAGCCAAAAACATTCAGTACTTC

size: few
J: TRBJ2-2
D: TRBD2
V: TRBV10-3
CDR3: CAIRLAGTGELFF
DNA: TGTGCCATCCGGCTAGCGGGAACCGGGGAGCTGTTTTTT

size: -
J: TRBJ2-6
D: -
V: TRBV21-1
CDR3: CASSKVAGEGSGANVLTF
DNA: TGTGCCAGCAGCAAAGTCGCGGGAGAAGGCTCTGGGGCCAACGTCCTGACTTTC

size: few
J: TRBJ2-1
D: TRBD1
V: TRBV7-9
CDR3: CASSPRDRPNEQFF
DNA: TGTGCCAGCAGCCCCCGGGACAGGCCCAATGAGCAGTTCTTC

size: -
J: TRBJ2-1
D: -
V: TRBV12-3/TRBV12-4
CDR3: CASSYAATVGEQFF
DNA: TGTGCCAGCAGTTACGCGGCTACCGTCGGGGAGCAGTTCTTC

size: many
J: TRBJ2-1
D: -
V: TRBV5-1
CDR3: CASSLVGYTNNEQFF
DNA: TGCGCCAGCAGCTTGGTTGGTTATACAAACAATGAGCAGTTCTTC

size: -
J: TRBJ1-1
D: -
V: TRBV29-1
CDR3: CSVVPRPTGPTEAFF
DNA: TGCAGCGTTGTCCCCCGCCCCACAGGGCCCACTGAAGCTTTCTTT

size: few
J: TRBJ2-1
D: -
V: TRBV9
CDR3: CASSVGPQGIGNEQFF
DNA: TGTGCCAGCAGCGTAGGGCCCCAGGGGATCGGCAATGAGCAGTTCTTC

size: -
J: TRBJ2-2
D: TRBD1
V: TRBV7-3
CDR3: CASRRDSMSGELFF
DNA: TGTGCCAGCAGACGGGACAGCATGTCCGGGGAGCTGTTTTTT

size: -
J: TRBJ2-1
D: TRBD1
V: TRBV6-2/TRBV6-3
CDR3: CASSYDRGLYYEQFF
DNA: TGTGCCAGCAGTTACGACAGGGGGCTCTACTATGAGCAGTTCTTC

size: -
J: TRBJ1-5
D: -
V: TRBV12-3/TRBV12-4
CDR3: CASSFGEYGVRPQHF
DNA: TGTGCCAGCAGTTTTGGGGAGTATGGGGTTCGGCCCCAGCATTTT

size: few
J: TRBJ2-7
D: -
V: TRBV15
CDR3: CATSNLGQVIDYEQYF
DNA: TGTGCCACCAGCAACCTCGGTCAGGTGATCGATTACGAGCAGTACTTC

size: -
J: TRBJ2-1
D: -
V: TRBV5-1
CDR3: CASSPRTYNEQFF
DNA: TGCGCCAGCAGCCCCCGGACGTACAATGAGCAGTTCTTC

size: many
J: TRBJ2-5
D: -
V: TRBV29-1
CDR3: CSVLGGGETQYF
DNA: TGCAGCGTTTTAGGTGGAGGAGAGACCCAGTACTTC

size: -
J: TRBJ2-7
D: TRBD2
V: TRBV7-9
CDR3: CASSLRGGRGLNEQYF
DNA: TGTGCCAGCAGCTTAAGAGGCGGGAGGGGGCTCAACGAGCAGTACTTC

size: -
J: TRBJ2-7
D: TRBD2
V: TRBV10-3
CDR3: CAISVGFDGTSGSLYEQYF
DNA: TGTGCCATCAGTGTAGGTTTCGACGGGACTAGCGGGAGTCTCTACGAGCAGTACTTC

size: many
J: TRBJ1-1
D: -
V: TRBV6-5
CDR3: CASSPGRRNTEAFF
DNA: TGTGCCAGCAGTCCGGGACGGAGGAACACTGAAGCTTTCTTT

size: few
J: TRBJ2-5
D: -
V: TRBV4-3
CDR3: CASSQAHRVSGQETQYF
DNA: TGCGCCAGCAGCCAAGCCCACAGGGTTAGCGGACAAGAGACCCAGTACTTC

size: many
J: TRBJ2-1
D: TRBD2
V: TRBV20-1
CDR3: CSATGGPSYNEQFF
DNA: TGCAGTGCGACGGGAGGGCCTTCCTACAATGAGCAGTTCTTC

size: few
J: TRBJ2-1
D: TRBD2
V: TRBV7-7
CDR3: CASSPLAGPSYNEQFF
DNA: TGTGCTAGCAGCCCTCTAGCGGGGCCCTCCTACAATGAGCAGTTCTTC

size: -
J: TRBJ2-2
D: -
V: TRBV28
CDR3: CASDQTNTGELFF
DNA: TGTGCCAGCGATCAGACGAACACCGGGGAGCTGTTTTTT

size: few
J: TRBJ2-7
D: -
V: TRBV12-3/TRBV12-4
CDR3: CASRLEKRSEQYF
DNA: TGTGCCAGCAGGTTAGAGAAAAGAAGTGAGCAGTACTTC

size: few
J: TRBJ1-2
D: -
V: TRBV29-1
CDR3: CSVSIGAYGYTF
DNA: TGCAGCGTTTCCATCGGAGCCTATGGCTACACCTTC

size: -
J: TRBJ2-5
D: TRBD1
V: TRBV24-1
CDR3: CATSDLGAGGKGETQYF
DNA: TGTGCCACCAGTGATTTGGGGGCAGGGGGCAAGGGAGAGACCCAGTACTTC

size: -
J: TRBJ2-5
D: TRBD2
V: TRBV5-1
CDR3: CASSSREAEETQYF
DNA: TGCGCCAGCAGCTCCCGGGAGGCTGAAGAGACCCAGTACTTC

size: -
J: TRBJ2-2
D: -
V: TRBV6-2/TRBV6-3
CDR3: CASSNGRAANTGELFF
DNA: TGTGCCAGCAGCAACGGACGTGCCGCGAACACCGGGGAGCTGTTTTTT

size: -
J: TRBJ2-1
D: TRBD2
V: TRBV5-1
CDR3: CASSLTIYSGRASYNEQFF
DNA: TGCGCCAGCAGCTTGACAATCTATAGCGGGAGGGCCTCCTACAATGAGCAGTTCTTC

size: few
J: TRBJ2-7
D: -
V: TRBV6-5
CDR3: CASSYRERGGEQYF
DNA: TGTGCCAGCAGTTACCGGGAGAGAGGGGGCGAGCAGTACTTC

size: few
J: TRBJ2-3
D: -
V: TRBV28
CDR3: CASTRRGVGTDTQYF
DNA: TGTGCCAGCACCCGGAGGGGGGTAGGAACAGATACGCAGTATTTT

size: many
J: TRBJ2-7
D: -
V: TRBV12-3/TRBV12-4
CDR3: CASSYGASSYEQYF
DNA: TGTGCCAGCAGTTATGGGGCTAGCTCCTACGAGCAGTACTTC

size: -
J: TRBJ2-1
D: -
V: TRBV27
CDR3: CASSFSASTGNNEQFF
DNA: TGTGCCAGCAGTTTCTCTGCCTCAACAGGGAACAATGAGCAGTTCTTC

size: few
J: TRBJ2-1
D: -
V: TRBV20-1
CDR3: CSASSGRQEQFF
DNA: TGCAGTGCTAGCTCCGGCCGGCAGGAGCAGTTCTTC

size: -
J: TRBJ1-5
D: -
V: TRBV20-1
CDR3: CSARDGGWNQPQHF
DNA: TGCAGTGCTAGGGATGGGGGTTGGAATCAGCCCCAGCATTTT

size: few
J: TRBJ1-2
D: -
V: TRBV7-2
CDR3: CASTSEMPYGYTF
DNA: TGTGCCAGCACCTCAGAGATGCCCTATGGCTACACCTTC

size: -
J: TRBJ2-1
D: -
V: TRBV4-1
CDR3: CASSQEPRHFEQFF
DNA: TGCGCCAGCAGCCAAGAACCCCGACACTTCGAGCAGTTCTTC

size: -
J: TRBJ2-4
D: TRBD1
V: TRBV11-1
CDR3: CASSPHPTGGLNIQYF
DNA: TGTGCCAGCAGCCCCCACCCCACAGGGGGCTTGAACATTCAGTACTTC

size: few
J: TRBJ2-7
D: -
V: TRBV6-5
CDR3: CASSLTGRLGEQYF
DNA: TGTGCCAGCAGTTTGACGGGACGCCTGGGCGAGCAGTACTTC

size: few
J: TRBJ2-3
D: -
V: TRBV29-1
CDR3: CSVDPKISTDTQYF
DNA: TGCAGCGTTGATCCGAAGATCTCCACAGATACGCAGTATTTT

size: many
J: TRBJ2-7
D: -
V: TRBV7-9
CDR3: CASSLFTVGPDQTEQYF
DNA: TGTGCCAGCAGCTTATTTACGGTGGGACCCGATCAGACCGAGCAGTACTTC

size: many
J: TRBJ1-1
D: TRBD1
V: TRBV6-4
CDR3: CASSPGGASAEAFF
DNA: TGTGCCAGCAGTCCAGGGGGGGCTAGCGCTGAAGCTTTCTTT

size: -
J: TRBJ2-1
D: -
V: TRBV12-3/TRBV12-4
CDR3: CASSSSAAYEQFF
DNA: TGTGCCAGCAGCTCCTCGGCGGCTTATGAGCAGTTCTTC

size: -
J: TRBJ2-1
D: TRBD2
V: TRBV28
CDR3: CASSLAQATIAGGRNEQFF
DNA: TGTGCCAGCAGCCTAGCCCAAGCGACAATAGCGGGAGGGAGGAATGAGCAGTTCTTC

size: many
J: TRBJ2-1
D: -
V: TRBV20-1
CDR3: CSARQGMGKFF
DNA: TGCAGTGCGAGGCAGGGGATGGGGAAGTTCTTC